This TCR beta chain was documented in a study of PD-L1 blockade in urothelial cancer. Study at large: Patients' prior chemotherapy regimens numbered 0 to 3.

Some clones are missing from TCRdb's copy, which holds only in-frame ones; the method was immunoSEQ multiplex PCR. The sample includes approximately 110,000 clones, roughly 88% of them seen just once. The germline V gene has CDR1 SGHAT and CDR2 FQDESV (reference sequence). The V end was cut by 2 bases, the J end by 2 bases, with 10 bases between. The CDR3 runs to 14 residues. The rearrangement joins TRBV11-1 to TRBJ2-7, with D hard to call. The sequence was collected from a man aged 50 to 59 with urothelial cancer. The specimen was PBMCs, collected around atezolizumab (anti-PD-L1) treatment. The CDR3 loop reads CASSLFAETYEQYF. The CDR3 DNA sequence: TGTGCCAGCAGCTTATTTGCGGAAACCTACGAGCAGTACTTC.